Following are 10 T cell receptor beta chains from one sample sequenced in a study of blood T cells in healthy people across ages. Next came a second PCR, run for about 7 to 11 cycles, which used a sample-barcoded 5' primer along with a J-beta primer mix. TCRdb reprocessed the 5' RACE reads with MiXCR, giving one entry per CDR3 protein. The sample has almost 1 million distinct CDR3 sequences; just over 50% are singletons. Sequencing was done on a sample of blood. These receptors were collected from an older woman in good health.

This chain connects TRBV6-2 or TRBV6-3 to TRBJ2-4; 8 nucleotides match TRBD1. The CDR3 spans 16 residues. V lost 6 bases to trimming and J lost 5 bases; unmatched junction nucleotides: 12. CDR1 MNHEY and CDR2 SVGEGT come from the germline V gene. Here the CDR3 DNA reads TGTGCCAGCAGCACCAGACTCGGACAGGGTGAAAACATTCAGTACTTC. It codes for CASSTRLGQGENIQYF.

The gene calls are TRBV27 and TRBJ2-3; a possible D gene is TRBD1 (6 bases). Trimming took 4 bases from V and 2 from J, leaving 13 bases between them. This CDR3 contains 15 residues. Germline CDR1 is MNHEY and CDR2 is SMNVEV (reference sequence). The DNA for the CDR3 is TGTGCCAGCAGTTCCCTGACAGGAAACACAGATACGCAGTATTTT. Translating gives CASSSLTGNTDTQYF.

The genes are TRBV19 and TRBJ2-5; D possibly uses TRBD1 or TRBD2 (5 bases each). The J call may be in error: the DNA end matches TRBJ2-7 better. The germline gives CDR1 LNHDA, CDR2 SQIVND (reference sequence). This CDR3 is 14 amino acids long. This CDR3 reads CASSMGRGTGEQYF. The DNA of the CDR3 is TGTGCCAGTAGTATGGGACGGGGAACGGGCGAGCAGTACTTC.

J is TRBJ2-6 and V is TRBV12-3 or TRBV12-4, with D perhaps TRBD1 or TRBD2 (6 bases each). V lost 3 bases and J 0 bases, leaving 30 bases between the germline ends. The CDR3 is 23 amino acids. CDR3 in DNA: TGTGCCAGCAGTTTTAGGTTCCCTAGGGGGACTTGGGGAAGTGGCTCTGGGGCCAACGTCCTGACTTTC. It codes for CASSFRFPRGTWGSGSGANVLTF.

A few counts support this clonotype. The chain carries TRBV27 and TRBJ1-5, with D possibly matching TRBD1 (6 bases). The CDR3 totals 17 residues. Germline values: CDR1 MNHEY, CDR2 SMNVEV (reference sequence). The V gene lost 6 bases and the J gene lost 0 bases, with 18 bases spanning the gap. This chain's CDR3 is CASRIAGTSYSNQPQHF. Here the CDR3 DNA reads TGTGCCAGCAGAATAGCCGGGACAAGTTATAGCAATCAGCCCCAGCATTTT.

V usage is TRBV4-1 and J usage is TRBJ2-7; no clear D. From germline, CDR1 is MGHRA and CDR2 YSYEKL. V lost 1 base and J 4 bases, leaving 14 bases between the germline ends. This CDR3 contains 15 residues. The CDR3, as DNA: TGCGCCAGCAGCCAAGTATTACTTGGCGCATACGAGCAGTACTTC. It is translated as CASSQVLLGAYEQYF.

The chain has TRBV7-3 and TRBJ2-3; TRBD1 aligns across 7 bases. The CDR3 totals 12 residues. V gave up 4 bases and J gave up 12 bases; unmatched junction bases: 7. From germline, CDR1 is SGHTA and CDR2 FQGTGA. The CDR3 nucleotides are TGTGCCAGCAGCTCCAAAACAGGGGAACAGTATTTT. Protein sequence: CASSSKTGEQYF.

This clonotype was counted at least ten times. J is TRBJ2-7 and V is TRBV7-9, with 11 bases lining up with TRBD2. The germline gives CDR1 SEHNR, CDR2 FQNEAQ (reference sequence). The CDR3 consists of 15 residues. Trimming removed 0 bases from V and 7 bases from J; junction bases left unmatched: 5. The CDR3 nucleotides are TGTGCCAGCAGCTTAGCTAGCGGGAGGGCCGGGGAGCAGTACTTC. Protein product: CASSLASGRAGEQYF. The whole variable domain, filled in from reference TRBV7-9 and TRBJ2-7, reads DTGVSQNPRHKITKRGQNVTFRCDPISEHNRLYWYRQTLGQGPEFLTYFQNEAQLEKSRLLSDRFSAERPKGSFSTLEIQRTEQGDSAMYLCASSLASGRAGEQYFGPGTRLTVT.

CDR3 coding DNA: TGTGCCACCAGTGATTTTCGCGGGAGTAGTCCTAATGAGCAGTACTTC. The encoded protein is CATSDFRGSSPNEQYF. The V call is TRBV24-1, the J call TRBJ2-5; 7 positions agree with TRBD2. Germline-derived CDR1 and CDR2 are KGHDR and SFDVKD. CDR3 length: 16 residues. The J segment lost 11 bases and the V segment lost 1 base, leaving 15 bases of the junction unmatched.

J is TRBJ1-2 and V is TRBV4-2, with 10 bases fitting TRBD1. This CDR3 has 18 residues. After removal of 2 bases from V and 2 bases from J, the junction contained 11 bases not matched to a gene. The germline CDR1 and CDR2 sequences are LGHNA and YNFKEQ. The CDR3 nucleotides are TGTGCCAGCAGCCAAATCTTCTCGACAGGGGGCAAGAACTATGGCTACACCTTC. This codes for CASSQIFSTGGKNYGYTF.